The T cell receptor (beta chain) under discussion was sequenced for a study of T cells in women clearing cervical HPV infection. Turning to the study itself: Only a few women had HLA typing results available.

With 7 bases clipped from V and 1 base from J, the junction kept 7 bases outside the gene matches. Germline CDR1 and CDR2: SGHAT and FQNNGV. This CDR3 is 14 amino acids long. To note about this clone: Its antigen is unidentified. The CDR3 end lies 3 residues beyond the end of the read and is filled in from the germline J gene.

Data came from immunoSEQ multiplex PCR; TCRdb stores just in-frame clones and leaves some out. The sample includes about 23,000 clones. The study, taken as a whole, reports: CIN3+ cases had significantly higher TCR repertoire richness than controls, but evenness did not differ.

The receptor's source is a woman aged 18-70 years with a cervical HPV16 infection that either progressed to CIN3+ or cleared (not recorded which). Sequenced: blood buffy coat. The chain is built from TRBV11-2 and TRBJ2-7, with 7 bases fitting TRBD1. The CDR3 DNA, read in part, is TGTGCCAGCAAGCGAAACAGGGGATCCTACGAG. Translated, it gives CASKRNRGSYE. The whole CDR3 reads CASKRNRGSYEQYF.